This T cell receptor beta chain comes out of a study of blood T cell repertoires in COVID-19. Produced via immunoSEQ multiplex PCR; TCRdb's table is partial and in-frame only. The sample carries 200,000 to 300,000 clones, about 83% recorded once. Germline V CDR1 and CDR2: SGHAT, FQNNGV. The CDR3 covers 13 residues. Trimming cost V 3 bases and J 7 bases, with 13 bases left between them. This TCR derives from a woman aged 40 to 50 who had been exposed to COVID-19. V and J are TRBV11-2 and TRBJ2-7; D gene unclear. Sequencing was carried out using PBMCs or T cells enriched from blood (not recorded which). The CDR3 sequence: CASSFAQLAEQYF. The CDR3 nucleotides are TGTGCCAGCAGCTTTGCACAATTAGCAGAGCAGTACTTC.